This T cell receptor beta chain was profiled in a study of CD8+ T cells in alopecia areata. The CDR3 sequence is 14 residues long. CDR1 and CDR2 from the germline V gene are LNHDA and SQIVND (reference sequence). Trimming removed 5 bases from V and 7 bases from J, with 15 bases in between. Investigators isolated RNA and reverse transcribed it into cDNA to act as the sequencing template. Assay used: immunoSEQ multiplex PCR; TCRdb lists only in-frame clones, some missing. Among some 190,000 clones listed, roughly three fifths were seen once. This clone was picked up one time. Noted treatment: oral pan-JAK inhibitor, 5-10 mg twice daily.

The sample in question was CD4+ T cells sorted from blood, obtained at week 4, from a patient treated with tofacitinib. This rearrangement joins TRBV19 to TRBJ1-5; possible D gene TRBD1, 6 bases. The TCR sequence derives from a human donor with alopecia areata. The CDR3 sequence is CASSPGVMGQPQHF. DNA for the CDR3: TGTGCCAGTAGTCCAGGGGTAATGGGGCAGCCCCAGCATTTT.